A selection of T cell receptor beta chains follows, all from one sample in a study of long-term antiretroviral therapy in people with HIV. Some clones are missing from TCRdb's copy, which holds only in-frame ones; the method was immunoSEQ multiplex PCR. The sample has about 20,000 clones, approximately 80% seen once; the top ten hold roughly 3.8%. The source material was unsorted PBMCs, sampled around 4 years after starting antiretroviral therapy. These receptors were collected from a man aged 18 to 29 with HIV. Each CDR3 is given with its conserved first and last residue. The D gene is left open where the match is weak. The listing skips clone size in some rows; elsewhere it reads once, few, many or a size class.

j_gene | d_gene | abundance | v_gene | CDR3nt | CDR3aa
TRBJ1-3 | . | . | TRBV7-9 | TGTGCCAGCAGCGACCCAGGCTTCTCTGGAAACACCATATATTTT | CASSDPGFSGNTIYF
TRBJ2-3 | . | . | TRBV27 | TGTGCCAGCAGTTTTTTGAGGGGGACTGAATTTTCTAGCACAGATACGCAGTATTTT | CASSFLRGTEFSSTDTQYF
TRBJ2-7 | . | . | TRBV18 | TGTGCCAGCTCACTTTCAAGGCGATACGAGCAGTACTTC | CASSLSRRYEQYF
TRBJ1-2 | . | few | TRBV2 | TGTGCCAGCATGCGGGACTCGAGCTACACCTTC | CASMRDSSYTF
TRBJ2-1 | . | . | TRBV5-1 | TGCGCCAGCAGCTTGATCGGGTTGAATGAGCAGTTCTTC | CASSLIGLNEQFF
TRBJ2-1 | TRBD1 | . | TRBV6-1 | TGTGCCAGCAGGAGACAGGGGGCCTACAATGAGCAGTTCTTC | CASRRQGAYNEQFF
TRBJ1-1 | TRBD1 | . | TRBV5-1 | TGCGCCAGCAGCTTGCAGACAGGGACCACTGAAGCTTTCTTT | CASSLQTGTTEAFF
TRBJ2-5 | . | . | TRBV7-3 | TGTGCCAGCAGCTTAGCAGGGACGGAGACCCAGTACTTC | CASSLAGTETQYF
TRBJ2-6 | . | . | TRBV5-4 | TGTGCCAGCAGCTTACCCAACAGGGACTCTGGGGCCAACGTCCTGACTTTC | CASSLPNRDSGANVLTF
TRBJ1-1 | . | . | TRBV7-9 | TGTGCCAGCAGCTTAATGCAGGCGAACACTGAAGCTTTCTTT | CASSLMQANTEAFF
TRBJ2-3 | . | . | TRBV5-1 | TGCGCCAGCAGCTTGGGGGGATCAGATACGCAGTATTTT | CASSLGGSDTQYF
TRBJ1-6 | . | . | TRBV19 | TGTGCCAGTAGTATAGTATGGACAGACTCCTATAATTCACCCCTCCACTTT | CASSIVWTDSYNSPLHF
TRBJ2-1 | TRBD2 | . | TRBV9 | TGTGCCAGCAGCGCGGGGGGGCGCACCTACAATGAGCAGTTCTTC | CASSAGGRTYNEQFF
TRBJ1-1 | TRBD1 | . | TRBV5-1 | TGCGCCAGCAGCTTCATCAGGGGGTACACTGAAGCTTTCTTT | CASSFIRGYTEAFF
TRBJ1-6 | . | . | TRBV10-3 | TGTGCCACGACAGGAGATTCGACTAATTCACCCCTCCACTTT | CATTGDSTNSPLHF
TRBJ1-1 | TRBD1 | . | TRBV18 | TGTGCCAGCTCACAGGGACAGGGGAACACTGAAGCTTTCTTT | CASSQGQGNTEAFF
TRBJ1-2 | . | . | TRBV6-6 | TGTGCCAGCAGAGGGACTGAAAAATATGGCTACACCTTC | CASRGTEKYGYTF
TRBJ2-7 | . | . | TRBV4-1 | TGCGCCAGCAGCCAAGTTGGGAGGTCCTACGAGCAGTACTTC | CASSQVGRSYEQYF
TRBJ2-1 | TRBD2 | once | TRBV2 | TGTGCCAGCCCCGGGGGGGTTTACAATGAGCAGTTCTTC | CASPGGVYNEQFF
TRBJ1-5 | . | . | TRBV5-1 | TGCGCCAGCAGCTTGGCCTACAGGTTTAGCAATCAGCCCCAGCATTTT | CASSLAYRFSNQPQHF
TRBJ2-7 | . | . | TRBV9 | TGTGCCAGCAGCGTAGGGGACCCAACCTACGAGCAGTACTTC | CASSVGDPTYEQYF
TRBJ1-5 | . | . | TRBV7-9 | TGTGCCAGCAGCGAACAGGGTAGCAATCAGCCCCAGCATTTT | CASSEQGSNQPQHF
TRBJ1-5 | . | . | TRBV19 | TGTGCCAGCTCGGGGTCCTATCAGCCCCAGCATTTT | CASSGSYQPQHF
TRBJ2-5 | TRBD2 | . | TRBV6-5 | TGTGCCAGCAGTTACGAACGGGGGGGCCCGGAGACCCAGTACTTC | CASSYERGGPETQYF
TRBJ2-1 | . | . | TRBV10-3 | TGTGCCATCAGTGCCTCAGGGGGGGAAAATGAGCAGTTCTTC | CAISASGGENEQFF
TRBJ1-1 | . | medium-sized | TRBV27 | TGTGCCAGCAGTTTTAGTCGTACTTTCGACACTGAAGCTTTCTTT | CASSFSRTFDTEAFF
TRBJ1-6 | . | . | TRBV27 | TGTGCCAGCAGTTATTCCGTTGCCTATAATTCACCCCTCCACTTT | CASSYSVAYNSPLHF
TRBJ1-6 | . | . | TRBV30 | TGTGCCTGGAGTGTACGTACTCTAGGCAGAGCGGATTCACCCCTCCACTTT | CAWSVRTLGRADSPLHF
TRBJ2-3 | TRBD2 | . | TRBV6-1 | TGTGCCAGCAGTGCCCAAGCTAGCGGTAGCACAGATACGCAGTATTTT | CASSAQASGSTDTQYF